One and the same sample provided the 18 T cell receptor beta chains below, sequenced in a study of cytomegalovirus exposure and HLA in healthy donors. PCR used 60 Vbeta primers and 13 Jbeta primers. Produced via immunoSEQ multiplex PCR; TCRdb's table is partial and in-frame only. This table holds under 140,000 clones, under 85% found once. The sample taken for sequencing was PBMCs. All receptors come from a man aged 30-40 years in good health and CMV-seropositive.

The V call is TRBV11-2, the J call TRBJ2-2, with D perhaps matching TRBD1 (6 bases). Trimming pared 0 bases from V and 6 bases from J, leaving 11 bases between. The CDR3 sequence is 15 residues long. Germline CDR1 reads SGHAT; CDR2 reads FQNNGV. CDR3 amino acids: CASSLDYHRAGELFF. The CDR3 nucleotides read TGTGCCAGCAGCTTAGATTATCACAGGGCCGGGGAGCTGTTTTTT.

This clone appeared a single time. The rearrangement links TRBV9 to TRBJ2-3, with unresolved D. The V gene's germline CDR1 is SGDLS and CDR2 YYNGEE. CDR3 size: 12 residues. The V end lost 4 bases, the J end lost 2 bases, and 5 bases lay between the germline ends. The CDR3 bases are TGTGCCAGCAGCTCATTCACAGATACGCAGTATTTT. Its protein product is CASSSFTDTQYF.

This rearrangement joins TRBV12-5 to TRBJ2-7; D may be TRBD1 (5 bases). CDR1 is LGHNT and CDR2 is FRNRAP in the germline V gene. The CDR3 is 12 residues long. With 5 bases removed from V and 6 bases from J, the gap between germline ends came to 11 bases. DNA of the CDR3: TGTGCTAGTGGTCTCGATAGGGGCGAGCAGTACTTC. The encoded protein is CASGLDRGEQYF. The variable domain in full, completed from reference TRBV12-5 and TRBJ2-7, reads DARVTQTPRHKVTEMGQEVTMRCQPILGHNTVFWYRQTMMQGLELLAYFRNRAPLDDSGMPKDRFSAEMPDATLATLKIQPSEPRDSAVYFCASGLDRGEQYFGPGTRLTVT.

The chain recombines TRBV7-9 with TRBJ2-3; the match to TRBD1 covers 11 bases. The germline CDR1 and CDR2 sequences are SEHNR and FQNEAQ (reference sequence). The CDR3 has 15 amino acids. The V segment lost 5 bases and the J segment 1 base; nucleotides outside the gene matches: 2. The DNA for the CDR3 is TGTGCCAGCAGCAAGGACAGGGGGCGCACAGATACGCAGTATTTT. This sequence encodes CASSKDRGRTDTQYF.

The CDR3 spells CASSDGSYEQYF. The CDR3 DNA is TGTGCCAGCAGCGACGGGAGCTACGAGCAGTACTTC. The rearrangement joins TRBV13 to TRBJ2-7; weak D call: TRBD2 (6 bases). Germline V gene sequence: CDR1 PRHDT, CDR2 FYEKMQ (reference sequence). The V gene lost 5 bases and the J gene lost 3 bases, with 8 bases spanning the gap. The CDR3 covers 12 residues.

This clone appeared a few times. The gene calls are TRBV4-3 and TRBJ2-3; D unclear. Per the germline V gene, CDR1 is LGHNA and CDR2 is YSLEER. The CDR3 runs 15 residues. V was shortened by 0 bases and J by 5 bases, with 12 bases between the two germline ends. The CDR3 nucleotides are TGCGCCAGCAGCCAAGACCGTACTATGGGAGATACGCAGTATTTT. Encoded protein: CASSQDRTMGDTQYF.

This CDR3 reads CASSANRDSSGNTIYF. The CDR3 coding sequence is TGTGCCAGCAGTGCCAACCGGGACAGCTCTGGAAACACCATATATTTT. The J gene is TRBJ1-3, the V gene TRBV6-1; 7 nucleotides agree with TRBD1. Per the germline V gene, CDR1 is MNHNS and CDR2 is SASEGT. The CDR3 length is 16 residues. Unmatched junction bases numbered 6, after V lost 4 bases and J lost 0 bases.

In DNA, the CDR3 is TGCGCCAGCAGCCAAGTGCTCCAATCTGGGGGCGAGCAGTACTTC. Translated, it gives CASSQVLQSGGEQYF. The rearrangement joins TRBV4-1 to TRBJ2-5; D tentatively reads TRBD1 or TRBD2 (5 bases each). TRBJ2-7 matches the DNA end more closely, so the J call is doubtful. Per the germline V gene, CDR1 is MGHRA and CDR2 is YSYEKL. The CDR3 is made up of 15 amino acids.

This clone showed up just once. This chain uses TRBV7-2 with TRBJ2-5, with D perhaps TRBD2 (7 bases). CDR3 length: 15 residues. Germline V gene lookup returns CDR1 SGHTA and CDR2 FQGNSA. The V end was cut by 5 bases, the J end by 5 bases, with 18 bases between. CDR3 residues: CASSPVGGGRETQYF. CDR3 DNA: TGTGCCAGCAGCCCGGTTGGGGGGGGGCGCGAGACCCAGTACTTC.

V and J are TRBV5-1 and TRBJ2-1, with a weak D call TRBD2 (6 bases). Germline CDR1 is SGHRS and CDR2 is YFSETQ. This CDR3 contains 15 residues. V lost 4 bases to trimming and J lost 0 bases, with 11 bases between them. CDR3 in DNA: TGCGCCAGCAGCGAGACTAGGAGCTCCTACAATGAGCAGTTCTTC. Translated, it gives CASSETRSSYNEQFF.

V is TRBV19 and J is TRBJ1-1; maybe TRBD1 (6 bases). The CDR3 is 14 amino acids. Trimming left V 4 bases short and J 2 bases short, with 11 bases between. CDR1 is LNHDA, CDR2 SQIVND, per germline (reference sequence). CDR3 sequence: CASSKVQGNTEAFF. In nucleotides, the CDR3 is TGTGCCAGTAGTAAAGTACAGGGAAACACTGAAGCTTTCTTT.

This clone was seen more than once but under ten times. CDR3 amino acids: CASSITGDGNTIYF. CDR3 DNA: TGTGCCAGCAGCATCACAGGGGACGGAAACACCATATATTTT. V and J are TRBV21-1 and TRBJ1-3; TRBD1 is taken as the D call from the table, unchecked against the DNA. TRBV21-1 is an annotated pseudogene. The CDR3 spans 14 residues.

This clone was detected only a few times. This sequence joins TRBV9 and TRBJ2-2, with TRBD1 matching over 8 bases. Looked up from germline, CDR1 is SGDLS and CDR2 is YYNGEE. This CDR3 has 15 amino acids. V lost 0 bases and J lost 6; bases outside the gene matches: 4. For the CDR3, the DNA is TGTGCCAGCAGCGTAGGACAGGGGCCACCCGGGGAGCTGTTTTTT. This translates into CASSVGQGPPGELFF.

This chain joins TRBV4-1 and TRBJ2-2; D is uncertain. Trimming removed 0 bases from V and 0 bases from J, with 5 bases in between. In germline, CDR1 is MGHRA, CDR2 YSYEKL. This CDR3 contains 15 residues. CDR3 protein: CASSQDYPNTGELFF. The CDR3 DNA reads as TGCGCCAGCAGCCAAGATTATCCGAACACCGGGGAGCTGTTTTTT.

The genes are TRBV27 and TRBJ2-7; 10 positions agree with TRBD2. CDR3 length equals 15 residues. The V gene's germline CDR1 is MNHEY and CDR2 SMNVEV (reference sequence). V was clipped by 5 bases and J by 3 bases; unmatched bases: 7. The DNA for the CDR3 is TGTGCCAGCAGTCTCAAAGCGGGGGGGAGCTACGAGCAGTACTTC. Its protein product is CASSLKAGGSYEQYF.

V gene TRBV11-2 combines with J gene TRBJ1-2; D perhaps matches TRBD1 (5 bases). Trimming took 0 bases from V and 8 from J, leaving 16 bases between them. Germline V gene lookup returns CDR1 SGHAT and CDR2 FQNNGV. CDR3 size: 15 residues. The CDR3 loop reads CASSLDPWDSKGYTF. CDR3 DNA sequence: TGTGCCAGCAGCTTAGATCCTTGGGACTCCAAAGGCTACACCTTC.

The V gene is TRBV4-1, the J gene TRBJ2-7; perhaps TRBD2 as D (6 bases). The CDR3 runs 16 residues. Germline V gene lookup returns CDR1 MGHRA and CDR2 YSYEKL. Trimming took 0 bases from V and 2 from J, leaving 14 bases between them. For the CDR3, the DNA is TGCGCCAGCAGCCAAGATCGTGGAGGGGAGGCCTACGAGCAGTACTTC. It encodes CASSQDRGGEAYEQYF.

The rearrangement joins TRBV27 to TRBJ1-6; D is ambiguous. The V gene's germline CDR1 is MNHEY and CDR2 SMNVEV (reference sequence). V shed 5 bases and J shed 2 bases, with 13 bases lying between them. This CDR3 has 16 residues. The DNA of the CDR3 is TGTGCCAGCAGTCTAGCGGTGGGGACCTATAATTCACCCCTCCACTTT. This gives the protein CASSLAVGTYNSPLHF.